A selection of T cell receptor beta chains follows, all from one sample in a study of shared clonotypes between healthy human individuals. Profiled with immunoSEQ multiplex PCR; TCRdb holds only in-frame clones, not every one. Of about 2 million clones listed, over 85% are singletons. Sequencing was performed on naive CD8+ T cells sorted from blood. The receptors come from a man between 18 and 35 years old in good health. Each CDR3 is given with its conserved first and last residue. The D gene is left open where the match is weak. Clone size is not always given. Where it is, it says once, few, many or a class for expanded clones.

V gene: TRBV6-6; J gene: TRBJ2-1; D gene: TRBD1; clone size: NA; CDR3 protein: CASSWTGGYNEQFF; CDR3 DNA: TGTGCCAGCAGTTGGACAGGGGGATACAATGAGCAGTTCTTC
V gene: TRBV7-9; J gene: TRBJ1-2; D gene: NA; clone size: NA; CDR3 protein: CASSLGRLGGQTLAYGYTF; CDR3 DNA: TGTGCCAGCAGCTTGGGGCGCTTAGGGGGGCAGACTCTTGCGTATGGCTACACCTTC
V gene: TRBV7-9; J gene: TRBJ2-5; D gene: NA; clone size: NA; CDR3 protein: CASSFQGQETQYF; CDR3 DNA: TGTGCCAGCAGCTTTCAGGGGCAAGAGACCCAGTACTTC
V gene: TRBV7-9; J gene: TRBJ2-5; D gene: TRBD2; clone size: NA; CDR3 protein: CASSPRSGTIEEETQYF; CDR3 DNA: TGTGCCAGCAGCCCTCGTTCCGGGACTATCGAGGAAGAGACCCAGTACTTC
V gene: TRBV9; J gene: TRBJ2-7; D gene: NA; clone size: NA; CDR3 protein: CASSVADSHYEQYF; CDR3 DNA: TGTGCCAGCAGCGTAGCCGACAGTCACTACGAGCAGTACTTC
V gene: TRBV27; J gene: TRBJ2-2; D gene: TRBD1; clone size: NA; CDR3 protein: CASSRGPGQGLHGELFF; CDR3 DNA: TGTGCCAGCAGCCGAGGGCCGGGACAGGGTTTGCACGGGGAGCTGTTTTTT
V gene: TRBV13; J gene: TRBJ2-5; D gene: TRBD2; clone size: NA; CDR3 protein: CASSSGLVVTQYF; CDR3 DNA: TGTGCCAGCAGCTCTGGACTAGTGGTGACCCAGTACTTC
V gene: TRBV5-4; J gene: TRBJ2-3; D gene: NA; clone size: NA; CDR3 protein: CASMSSTDTQYF; CDR3 DNA: TGTGCCAGCATGAGCTCCACAGATACGCAGTATTTT
V gene: TRBV5-4; J gene: TRBJ2-7; D gene: TRBD1; clone size: NA; CDR3 protein: CASSFLTGGAYEQYF; CDR3 DNA: TGTGCCAGCAGCTTTTTAACAGGGGGCGCCTACGAGCAGTACTTC
V gene: TRBV15; J gene: TRBJ1-2; D gene: NA; clone size: NA; CDR3 protein: CATSREAGPPYGYTF; CDR3 DNA: TGTGCCACCAGCAGAGAGGCAGGGCCCCCCTATGGCTACACCTTC
V gene: TRBV5-1; J gene: TRBJ1-5; D gene: NA; clone size: NA; CDR3 protein: CASSLGQGIQPQHF; CDR3 DNA: TGCGCCAGCAGCTTGGGTCAGGGGATTCAGCCCCAGCATTTT
V gene: TRBV4-3; J gene: TRBJ2-5; D gene: TRBD2; clone size: NA; CDR3 protein: CASSQELAGGYGETQYF; CDR3 DNA: TGCGCCAGCAGCCAAGAACTAGCGGGAGGGTATGGAGAGACCCAGTACTTC
V gene: TRBV9; J gene: TRBJ2-2; D gene: NA; clone size: NA; CDR3 protein: CASSVDLGYAGELFF; CDR3 DNA: TGTGCCAGCAGCGTAGATTTGGGGTACGCCGGGGAGCTGTTTTTT
V gene: TRBV4-3; J gene: TRBJ1-4; D gene: TRBD1; clone size: NA; CDR3 protein: CASSQTGFATNEKLFF; CDR3 DNA: TGCGCCAGCAGCCAGACAGGGTTTGCAACTAATGAAAAACTGTTTTTT
V gene: TRBV14; J gene: TRBJ1-1; D gene: NA; clone size: NA; CDR3 protein: CASSQARSKGQMNTEAFF; CDR3 DNA: TGTGCCAGCAGCCAAGCTAGATCCAAGGGACAAATGAACACTGAAGCTTTCTTT
V gene: TRBV7-9; J gene: TRBJ2-1; D gene: NA; clone size: NA; CDR3 protein: CASSLIIGNEQFF; CDR3 DNA: TGTGCCAGCAGCTTGATAATAGGGAATGAGCAGTTCTTC
V gene: TRBV13; J gene: TRBJ2-1; D gene: NA; clone size: once; CDR3 protein: CASSLELSNEQFF; CDR3 DNA: TGTGCCAGCAGCTTAGAGTTGTCTAATGAGCAGTTCTTC
V gene: TRBV7-9; J gene: TRBJ2-7; D gene: TRBD2; clone size: NA; CDR3 protein: CASSPREGPAQYF; CDR3 DNA: TGTGCCAGCAGCCCCAGGGAGGGTCCAGCGCAGTACTTC
V gene: TRBV2; J gene: TRBJ2-3; D gene: TRBD1; clone size: NA; CDR3 protein: CASSDFSGTARTDTQYF; CDR3 DNA: TGTGCCAGCAGTGATTTCTCCGGGACAGCGCGCACAGATACGCAGTATTTT
V gene: TRBV5-4; J gene: TRBJ2-1; D gene: TRBD2; clone size: NA; CDR3 protein: CASSMGLAGEQFF; CDR3 DNA: TGTGCCAGCAGCATGGGACTAGCCGGTGAGCAGTTCTTC
V gene: TRBV18; J gene: TRBJ1-1; D gene: NA; clone size: once; CDR3 protein: CASSPEQKLPNTEAFF; CDR3 DNA: TGTGCCAGCTCACCAGAACAAAAGCTACCGAACACTGAAGCTTTCTTT
V gene: TRBV10-2; J gene: TRBJ2-1; D gene: TRBD1; clone size: NA; CDR3 protein: CASSDPTGGRNEQFF; CDR3 DNA: TGCGCCAGCAGTGACCCGACAGGGGGACGCAATGAGCAGTTCTTC
V gene: TRBV11-2; J gene: TRBJ2-5; D gene: NA; clone size: NA; CDR3 protein: CASSPAYPETQYF; CDR3 DNA: TGTGCCAGCAGCCCAGCGTATCCAGAGACCCAGTACTTC
V gene: TRBV4-1; J gene: TRBJ2-2; D gene: NA; clone size: NA; CDR3 protein: CASSQGGGLYTGELFF; CDR3 DNA: TGCGCCAGCAGCCAAGGGGGTGGACTTTACACCGGGGAGCTGTTTTTT
V gene: TRBV29-1; J gene: TRBJ2-2; D gene: NA; clone size: NA; CDR3 protein: CSVEPGVTGELFF; CDR3 DNA: TGCAGCGTCGAACCGGGAGTCACCGGGGAGCTGTTTTTT
V gene: TRBV27; J gene: TRBJ2-1; D gene: TRBD2; clone size: once; CDR3 protein: CATRESSYNEQFF; CDR3 DNA: TGTGCCACGCGGGAGAGCTCCTACAATGAGCAGTTCTTC
V gene: TRBV7-9; J gene: TRBJ1-5; D gene: NA; clone size: NA; CDR3 protein: CASSLGTFNQPQHF; CDR3 DNA: TGTGCCAGCAGCCTGGGGACCTTTAATCAGCCCCAGCATTTT
V gene: TRBV9; J gene: TRBJ2-3; D gene: TRBD2; clone size: NA; CDR3 protein: CASSEGLAGGTDTQYF; CDR3 DNA: TGTGCCAGCAGCGAGGGACTAGCGGGAGGCACAGATACGCAGTATTTT
V gene: TRBV30; J gene: TRBJ2-7; D gene: TRBD1; clone size: NA; CDR3 protein: CAWEAATGGSEQYF; CDR3 DNA: TGTGCCTGGGAGGCCGCAACAGGGGGCAGCGAGCAGTACTTC
V gene: TRBV16; J gene: TRBJ2-7; D gene: NA; clone size: NA; CDR3 protein: CASSQKDPRDYEQYF; CDR3 DNA: TGTGCCAGCAGCCAAAAGGACCCGAGGGACTACGAGCAGTACTTC
V gene: TRBV19; J gene: TRBJ2-7; D gene: TRBD1; clone size: NA; CDR3 protein: CASSLGTGGSPREQYF; CDR3 DNA: TGTGCCAGTAGTCTTGGGACAGGGGGTTCCCCCCGGGAGCAGTACTTC
V gene: TRBV9; J gene: TRBJ2-7; D gene: TRBD2; clone size: NA; CDR3 protein: CASSVDSLAGGPREQYF; CDR3 DNA: TGTGCCAGCAGCGTAGATTCACTAGCGGGAGGGCCTAGGGAGCAGTACTTC
V gene: TRBV4-1; J gene: TRBJ1-5; D gene: NA; clone size: NA; CDR3 protein: CASSQEVGLSNQPQHF; CDR3 DNA: TGCGCCAGCAGCCAAGAGGTAGGCTTAAGCAATCAGCCCCAGCATTTT
V gene: TRBV10-3; J gene: TRBJ2-3; D gene: TRBD2; clone size: NA; CDR3 protein: CAISEPGLAGEDTQYF; CDR3 DNA: TGTGCCATCAGTGAACCGGGACTAGCGGGAGAGGATACGCAGTATTTT
V gene: TRBV28; J gene: TRBJ2-7; D gene: TRBD1; clone size: NA; CDR3 protein: CASRSTGEEQYF; CDR3 DNA: TGTGCCAGCAGGAGTACAGGGGAAGAGCAGTACTTC
V gene: TRBV11-2; J gene: TRBJ2-1; D gene: TRBD2; clone size: once; CDR3 protein: CASKLGLAGPGEQFF; CDR3 DNA: TGTGCCAGCAAACTCGGACTAGCGGGGCCGGGGGAGCAGTTCTTC
V gene: TRBV9; J gene: TRBJ1-3; D gene: TRBD1; clone size: NA; CDR3 protein: CASSFGTAGNTIYF; CDR3 DNA: TGTGCCAGCAGCTTCGGGACAGCTGGAAACACCATATATTTT
V gene: TRBV10-3; J gene: TRBJ2-1; D gene: TRBD1; clone size: NA; CDR3 protein: CAISEDGQDQNNEQFF; CDR3 DNA: TGTGCCATCAGTGAAGACGGACAGGACCAAAACAATGAGCAGTTCTTC
V gene: TRBV7-9; J gene: TRBJ2-3; D gene: TRBD2; clone size: NA; CDR3 protein: CASSSRLAGDDTQYF; CDR3 DNA: TGTGCCAGCAGCTCTCGACTAGCGGGAGATGATACGCAGTATTTT